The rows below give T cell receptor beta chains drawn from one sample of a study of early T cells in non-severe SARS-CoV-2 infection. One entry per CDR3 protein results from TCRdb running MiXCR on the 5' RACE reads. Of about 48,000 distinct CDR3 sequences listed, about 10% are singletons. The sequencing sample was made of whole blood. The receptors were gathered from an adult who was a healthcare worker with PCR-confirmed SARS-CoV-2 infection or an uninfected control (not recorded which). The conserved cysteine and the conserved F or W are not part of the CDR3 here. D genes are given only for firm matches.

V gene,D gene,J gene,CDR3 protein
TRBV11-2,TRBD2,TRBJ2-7,ASSLVRTSGTWNEQY
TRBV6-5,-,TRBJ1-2,ASSRTQGSYGYT
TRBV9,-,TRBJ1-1,ASSAGGESTEAF
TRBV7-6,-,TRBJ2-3,ASSPELGSTDTQY
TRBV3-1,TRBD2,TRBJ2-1,ASSQDVREGEQF
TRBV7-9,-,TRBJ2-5,ATRDGETQY
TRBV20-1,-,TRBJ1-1,SAPRTQTGTEAF
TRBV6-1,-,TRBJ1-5,ASSEEGVYSNQPQH
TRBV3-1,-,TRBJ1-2,ASSHDGDSYLGGYT
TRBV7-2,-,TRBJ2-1,ASSLAGTLYNEQF
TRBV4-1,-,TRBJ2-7,ASSQSGQYYEQY
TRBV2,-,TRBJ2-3,ASSGGLGLGDTQY
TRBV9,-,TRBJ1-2,ASSRDRRTNYGYT
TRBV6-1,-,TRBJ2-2,ASSYRSANTGELF
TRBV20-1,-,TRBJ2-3,SARGARGDTQY
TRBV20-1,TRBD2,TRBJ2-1,SATSGGYNEQF
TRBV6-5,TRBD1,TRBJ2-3,ASSRTGRSTDTQY
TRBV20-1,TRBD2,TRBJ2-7,SAREAGTRAYEQY
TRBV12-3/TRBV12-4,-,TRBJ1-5,ASSPTGSQPQH
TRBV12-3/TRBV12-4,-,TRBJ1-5,ASSSQTGRRNQPQH
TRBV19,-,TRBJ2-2,ASSTPAGGTGELF
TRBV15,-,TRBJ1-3,ATSRDWQISGNTIY
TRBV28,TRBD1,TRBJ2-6,ASSSGQGATSGANVLT
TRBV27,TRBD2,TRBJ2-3,ASSHRTSVTDTQY
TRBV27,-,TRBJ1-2,ATQRGPNYGYT
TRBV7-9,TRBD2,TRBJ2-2,ASSLRGGVNTGELF
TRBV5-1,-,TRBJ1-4,ASSPQKQLSNEKLF
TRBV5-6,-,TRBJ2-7,ASSLGDTDYEQY
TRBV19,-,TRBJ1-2,ASSPQGNGGYT
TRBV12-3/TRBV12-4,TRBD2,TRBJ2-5,ASSSALAEGTETQY
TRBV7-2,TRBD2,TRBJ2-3,ASSLIASGRADTQY
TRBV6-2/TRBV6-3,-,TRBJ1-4,ASRSTAGEGKLF
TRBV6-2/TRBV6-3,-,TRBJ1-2,ASSYSVGRPYGYT
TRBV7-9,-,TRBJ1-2,ASSFIQGRGHGYT
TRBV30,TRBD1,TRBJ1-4,AWSVGTVDEKLF
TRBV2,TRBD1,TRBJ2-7,ASRGGTGDKQY
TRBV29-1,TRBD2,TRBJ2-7,SVETSGSSYEQY
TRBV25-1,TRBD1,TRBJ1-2,ASSEYFAGGAYGYT
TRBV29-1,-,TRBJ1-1,SADPGWNTEAF
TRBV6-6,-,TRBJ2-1,ASSYLGGATRTSGESYNEQF
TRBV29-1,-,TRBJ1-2,SVDRQTGRIYGYT
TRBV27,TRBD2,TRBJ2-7,ASSLILAGGVYEQY
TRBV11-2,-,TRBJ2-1,ASSLDPALSYNEQF
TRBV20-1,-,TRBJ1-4,SARGIGDEKLF
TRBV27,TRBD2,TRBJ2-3,ASSIAGGDTQY